These T cell receptor beta chains were read from a single sample in a study of T cells in Graves' hyperthyroidism and ophthalmopathy. Each CDR3 protein gets one entry after TCRdb re-called the multiplex PCR reads with MiXCR. The table lists about 740,000 distinct CDR3 sequences, 12% to 15% of them singletons, with about 10% in the top ten. Sequencing was performed on blood. All receptors come from a woman between 18 and 30 years old with Graves' hyperthyroidism. The CDR3 runs from the conserved cysteine through the conserved F or W. Fields, in order: J gene, V gene, clone size, D gene, CDR3 protein, CDR3 DNA. The D gene is left open where the match is weak. A clone size is listed for some rows: how often the clone was seen (once, few, many), or a class if it is expanded.

j_call: TRBJ1-6
v_call: TRBV5-1
clone_size: -
d_call: -
cdr3_aa: CASSAGGVAYDSPLHF
cdr3_nt: TGCGCCAGCAGCGCTGGTGGGGTTGCCTATGATTCACCCCTCCACTTT

j_call: TRBJ2-1
v_call: TRBV20-1
clone_size: -
d_call: -
cdr3_aa: CSALRGSYNEQFF
cdr3_nt: TGCAGTGCCCTGCGGGGCTCCTACAATGAGCAGTTCTTC

j_call: TRBJ1-2
v_call: TRBV20-1
clone_size: -
d_call: TRBD1
cdr3_aa: CSARTGGYTF
cdr3_nt: TGCAGTGCACGGACAGGGGGCTACACCTTC

j_call: TRBJ2-7
v_call: TRBV7-9
clone_size: many
d_call: TRBD1
cdr3_aa: CASSYRDRAYEQYF
cdr3_nt: TGTGCCAGCAGTTACCGGGACAGGGCCTACGAGCAGTACTTC

j_call: TRBJ1-3
v_call: TRBV2
clone_size: many
d_call: -
cdr3_aa: CASFAGRVSGNTIYF
cdr3_nt: TGTGCCAGCTTCGCTGGCAGGGTTTCCGGAAACACCATATATTTT

j_call: TRBJ1-1
v_call: TRBV4-2
clone_size: many
d_call: -
cdr3_aa: CASSQAPFTRTLLNTEAFF
cdr3_nt: TGTGCCAGCAGCCAAGCACCATTCACCCGGACACTTCTAAACACTGAAGCTTTCTTT

j_call: TRBJ2-1
v_call: TRBV20-1
clone_size: -
d_call: TRBD2
cdr3_aa: CSARTGLAGVGEQFF
cdr3_nt: TGCAGTGCTAGAACCGGACTAGCGGGAGTAGGTGAGCAGTTCTTC

j_call: TRBJ2-7
v_call: TRBV4-1
clone_size: many
d_call: -
cdr3_aa: CASSRRTDLYEQYF
cdr3_nt: TGCGCCAGCAGCCGCCGGACGGATCTCTACGAGCAGTACTTC

j_call: TRBJ2-1
v_call: TRBV5-1
clone_size: many
d_call: TRBD2
cdr3_aa: CASSLGSSGSYNEQFF
cdr3_nt: TGCGCCAGCAGCTTGGGGAGTAGCGGGTCCTACAATGAGCAGTTCTTC

j_call: TRBJ1-1
v_call: TRBV6-5
clone_size: many
d_call: -
cdr3_aa: CASSYADREITEAFF
cdr3_nt: TGTGCCAGCAGTTACGCCGACCGGGAGATCACTGAAGCTTTCTTT

j_call: TRBJ2-3
v_call: TRBV6-1
clone_size: few
d_call: -
cdr3_aa: CASNLLALIGDTQYF
cdr3_nt: TGTGCCAGCAACCTACTAGCACTTATTGGGGATACGCAGTATTTT

j_call: TRBJ2-1
v_call: TRBV5-1
clone_size: many
d_call: -
cdr3_aa: CASSLRVGISSNEQFF
cdr3_nt: TGCGCCAGCAGCTTACGGGTCGGGATATCTTCCAATGAGCAGTTCTTC

j_call: TRBJ2-1
v_call: TRBV4-3
clone_size: -
d_call: -
cdr3_aa: CASSPIRAPGNEQFF
cdr3_nt: TGCGCCAGCAGCCCAATAAGGGCCCCAGGGAATGAGCAGTTCTTC

j_call: TRBJ1-1
v_call: TRBV4-2
clone_size: -
d_call: -
cdr3_aa: CASSQVKGLGTEAFF
cdr3_nt: TGTGCCAGCAGCCAAGTTAAGGGCCTAGGCACTGAAGCTTTCTTT

j_call: TRBJ2-1
v_call: TRBV29-1
clone_size: -
d_call: TRBD2
cdr3_aa: CSARLAGVLEQFF
cdr3_nt: TGCAGCGCAAGGCTAGCGGGAGTCCTTGAGCAGTTCTTC

j_call: TRBJ1-5
v_call: TRBV5-5
clone_size: -
d_call: -
cdr3_aa: CASSLKGNQPQHF
cdr3_nt: TGTGCCAGCAGCTTGAAAGGCAATCAGCCCCAGCATTTT

j_call: TRBJ1-4
v_call: TRBV7-2
clone_size: few
d_call: -
cdr3_aa: CASSLAPVEKLFF
cdr3_nt: TGTGCCAGCAGCTTAGCGCCGGTTGAAAAACTGTTTTTT

j_call: TRBJ2-1
v_call: TRBV4-1
clone_size: many
d_call: TRBD1
cdr3_aa: CASSQVGAGTVGVEQFF
cdr3_nt: TGCGCCAGCAGCCAAGTGGGGGCCGGGACAGTTGGGGTTGAGCAGTTCTTC

j_call: TRBJ2-1
v_call: TRBV20-1
clone_size: few
d_call: -
cdr3_aa: CSASAGTLSYNEQFF
cdr3_nt: TGCAGTGCTAGCGCCGGGACTCTCTCCTACAATGAGCAGTTCTTC

j_call: TRBJ2-7
v_call: TRBV7-2
clone_size: -
d_call: -
cdr3_aa: CASSPGSFGPYEQYF
cdr3_nt: TGTGCCAGCAGCCCCGGGTCTTTTGGCCCCTACGAGCAGTACTTC

j_call: TRBJ1-4
v_call: TRBV20-1
clone_size: -
d_call: -
cdr3_aa: CSARAPGKLFF
cdr3_nt: TGCAGTGCTAGGGCCCCGGGAAAACTGTTTTTT

j_call: TRBJ1-1
v_call: TRBV20-1
clone_size: many
d_call: TRBD1
cdr3_aa: CSARDNPGQGELAFF
cdr3_nt: TGCAGTGCTAGAGACAACCCGGGACAGGGAGAATTAGCTTTCTTT

j_call: TRBJ2-7
v_call: TRBV20-1
clone_size: many
d_call: TRBD2
cdr3_aa: CSARNSGRSYEQYF
cdr3_nt: TGCAGTGCTAGAAATAGCGGGAGGTCCTACGAGCAGTACTTC

j_call: TRBJ2-2
v_call: TRBV28
clone_size: many
d_call: -
cdr3_aa: CASSDPHFGTLTGELFF
cdr3_nt: TGTGCCAGCAGTGACCCACACTTCGGGACCCTCACCGGGGAGCTGTTTTTT

j_call: TRBJ2-1
v_call: TRBV6-1
clone_size: many
d_call: -
cdr3_aa: CASSGDWNEQFF
cdr3_nt: TGTGCCAGCAGTGGCGACTGGAATGAGCAGTTCTTC

j_call: TRBJ1-1
v_call: TRBV4-3
clone_size: -
d_call: -
cdr3_aa: CASSQDRLTEAFF
cdr3_nt: TGCGCCAGCAGCCAAGATCGGTTGACTGAAGCTTTCTTT

j_call: TRBJ2-5
v_call: TRBV7-9
clone_size: many
d_call: TRBD2
cdr3_aa: CASSLGTSGRRQYF
cdr3_nt: TGTGCCAGCAGCTTAGGGACTAGCGGGAGACGGCAGTACTTC

j_call: TRBJ2-7
v_call: TRBV27
clone_size: many
d_call: TRBD2
cdr3_aa: CASSLSTSGVSEQYF
cdr3_nt: TGTGCCAGCAGTTTATCGACTAGCGGGGTCTCCGAGCAGTACTTC

j_call: TRBJ1-1
v_call: TRBV10-3
clone_size: -
d_call: -
cdr3_aa: CATAHGPEAFF
cdr3_nt: TGTGCCACAGCCCACGGCCCTGAAGCTTTCTTT

j_call: TRBJ2-3
v_call: TRBV4-3
clone_size: -
d_call: TRBD2
cdr3_aa: CASSQTSGSLSDTQYF
cdr3_nt: TGCGCCAGCAGCCAAACTAGCGGGAGTTTATCAGATACGCAGTATTTT

j_call: TRBJ2-7
v_call: TRBV28
clone_size: many
d_call: -
cdr3_aa: CASSLTDRTTYEQYF
cdr3_nt: TGTGCCAGCAGCCTCACTGACAGAACTACCTACGAGCAGTACTTC

j_call: TRBJ2-2
v_call: TRBV6-2/TRBV6-3
clone_size: -
d_call: -
cdr3_aa: CASSYGGHTGELFF
cdr3_nt: TGTGCCAGCAGTTACGGGGGGCACACCGGGGAGCTGTTTTTT

j_call: TRBJ1-1
v_call: TRBV20-1
clone_size: many
d_call: TRBD1
cdr3_aa: CSARDPGQGDETEAFF
cdr3_nt: TGCAGTGCTAGAGATCCCGGACAGGGGGATGAAACTGAAGCTTTCTTT

j_call: TRBJ1-2
v_call: TRBV2
clone_size: many
d_call: -
cdr3_aa: CASSVQYDTLSYGYTF
cdr3_nt: TGTGCCAGCAGTGTACAGTATGACACCTTGAGCTATGGCTACACCTTC

j_call: TRBJ2-5
v_call: TRBV30
clone_size: many
d_call: -
cdr3_aa: CAWSRTGETQYF
cdr3_nt: TGTGCCTGGAGTAGGACGGGGGAGACCCAGTACTTC

j_call: TRBJ2-7
v_call: TRBV2
clone_size: many
d_call: -
cdr3_aa: CASRVSTGITYEQYF
cdr3_nt: TGTGCCAGCAGAGTTTCGACGGGGATTACCTACGAGCAGTACTTC

j_call: TRBJ2-1
v_call: TRBV14
clone_size: -
d_call: -
cdr3_aa: CASSLRIGYNEQFF
cdr3_nt: TGTGCCAGCAGCTTACGGATAGGGTACAATGAGCAGTTCTTC

j_call: TRBJ2-7
v_call: TRBV11-2
clone_size: many
d_call: TRBD2
cdr3_aa: CASSFHLAGGYYEQYF
cdr3_nt: TGTGCCAGCAGCTTCCACCTAGCGGGAGGGTACTACGAGCAGTACTTC